This T cell receptor beta chain was sequenced during a study of metastatic and nonmetastatic thyroid tumors. This clone appeared many times. Before thyroid surgery, none of the patients had received any treatment. TCRdb re-clonotyped the PCR reads via MiXCR. This sample has approximately 13,000 clones; 23% occur once, and the top ten carry roughly 3.9%. The TCR originated in a female donor with papillary thyroid cancer or a benign thyroid nodule (not recorded which). Some clones in this sample may be carry-over from other donors' samples. What was sequenced was blood.

This CDR3 is CSARGTGGYEQYV. The CDR3 bases are TGCAGTGCTAGGGGGACAGGGGGCTACGAGCAGTACGTC. The gene calls are TRBV20-1 and TRBJ2-7; 11 nucleotides align to TRBD1. The germline V gene has CDR1 DFQATT and CDR2 SNEGSKA (reference sequence). This CDR3 has 13 amino acids. The ends lost 3 bases at V and 3 bases at J; junction bases unmatched: 1.